These 5 T cell receptor beta chains were sequenced from one sample in a study of pediatric ulcerative colitis. The repertoire was sequenced with immunoSEQ multiplex PCR; TCRdb's copy has only in-frame clones and lacks some. This table holds around 68,000 clones, about three quarters found once. Sequenced material: blood. The receptors were sampled from a boy younger than 18 with moderate ulcerative colitis.

The CDR3 region has the DNA TGCGCCAGCAGCCAAGAGGCAGCGAGTACTTTAGAGACCCAGTACTTC. Protein: CASSQEAASTLETQYF. The chain couples TRBV4-1 to TRBJ2-5; D gene unclear. The CDR3 has 16 amino acids. Germline-derived CDR1 and CDR2 are MGHRA and YSYEKL. The V end lost 0 bases, the J end lost 4 bases, and 15 bases lay between the germline ends.

This chain links TRBV30 with TRBJ2-7, with D perhaps matching TRBD2 (5 bases). V lost 8 bases, J lost 0 bases, and 20 bases lay in between. The germline V gene encodes CDR1 GTSNPN and CDR2 SVGIG (reference sequence). The CDR3 consists of 15 residues. The CDR3: CATTRLASSSYEQYF. DNA of the CDR3: TGTGCCACGACCCGGCTAGCCTCTAGCTCCTACGAGCAGTACTTC.

The chain carries TRBV7-9 and TRBJ1-2; D is unclear. Deletions cut 5 bases from V and 2 bases from J, with 9 bases between. The CDR3 has 13 residues. Germline-derived CDR1 and CDR2 are SEHNR and FQNEAQ (reference sequence). In nucleotides, the CDR3 is TGTGCCAGCAGCCCGGACGGGAACTATGGCTACACCTTC. Residues: CASSPDGNYGYTF.

The J gene is TRBJ1-5, the V gene TRBV7-2, with 10 bases that match TRBD1. The CDR3 loop spans 15 amino acids. Per germline, CDR1 SGHTA and CDR2 FQGNSA. V shed 5 bases and J 11 bases; nucleotides not matched to a gene: 12. The CDR3 loop reads CASSRSGTGAQTQHF. In nucleotides, the CDR3 is TGTGCCAGCAGCCGTTCCGGGACAGGGGCCCAAACCCAGCATTTT.

This chain links TRBV6-5 with TRBJ1-5; TRBD1 is a possible D gene (5 bases). Trimming took off 2 bases at V and 5 bases at J, with 10 bases between the two ends. This CDR3 region has 14 residues. Per the germline V gene, CDR1 is MNHEY and CDR2 is SVGAGI. CDR3 sequence reads: CASSYRGVDQPQHF. The CDR3 nucleotides read TGTGCCAGCAGTTACAGGGGTGTCGATCAGCCCCAGCATTTT.